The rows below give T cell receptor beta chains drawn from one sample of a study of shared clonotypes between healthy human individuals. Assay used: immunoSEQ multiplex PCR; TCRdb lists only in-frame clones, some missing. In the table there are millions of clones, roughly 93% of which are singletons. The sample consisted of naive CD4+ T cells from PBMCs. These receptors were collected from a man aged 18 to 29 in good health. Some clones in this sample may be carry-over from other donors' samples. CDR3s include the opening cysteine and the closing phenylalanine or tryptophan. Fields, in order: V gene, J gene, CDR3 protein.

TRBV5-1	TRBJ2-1	CASSLSPGGGDEQFF
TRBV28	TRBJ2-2	CASSLAGFPSGELFF
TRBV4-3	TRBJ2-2	CASSQPGLGSGELFF
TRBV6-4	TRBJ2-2	CASSPTGVAGELFF
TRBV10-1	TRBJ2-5	CASSESSGGRNPRETQYF
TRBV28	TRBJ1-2	CASSLPGTGGSGGYTF
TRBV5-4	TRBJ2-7	CASSPGEAYEQYF
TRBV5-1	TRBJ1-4	CASSGTGQQGAGFEKLFF
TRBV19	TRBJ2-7	CASSTDYEQYF
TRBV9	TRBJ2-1	CASSVHTPGLADRNKVNEQFF
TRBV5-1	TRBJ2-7	CASSWTGSTYEQYF
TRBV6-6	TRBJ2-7	CASSYSRRTGAYEQYF
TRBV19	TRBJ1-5	CASSIGQWRNQPQHF
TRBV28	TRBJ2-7	CASRTGTGSYEQYF
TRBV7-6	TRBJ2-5	CASSSPFGRRAQGETQYF
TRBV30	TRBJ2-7	CAWSRISYEQYF
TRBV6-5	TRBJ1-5	CASSRLPDLDQPQHF
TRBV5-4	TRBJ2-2	CASSLGASGHTGELFF
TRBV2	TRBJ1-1	CASSATGTLNTEAFF
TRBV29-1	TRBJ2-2	CSVPWEDRSHGELFF
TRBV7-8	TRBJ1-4	CASSLAGNPNNEKLFF
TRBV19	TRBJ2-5	CASSTRRIQETQYF
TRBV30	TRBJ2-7	CAWTLPGQVPYEQYF
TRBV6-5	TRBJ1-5	CASSYGRGDQPQHF
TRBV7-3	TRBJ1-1	CASSPLGGEAFF
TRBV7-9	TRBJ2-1	CASSSSSDRVLNEQFF
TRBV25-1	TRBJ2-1	CASTEGKGYNEQFF
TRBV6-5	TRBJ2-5	CASSYSSQGQETQYF
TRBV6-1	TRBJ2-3	CASRAGPSTDTQYF
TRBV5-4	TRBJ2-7	CASSFRAIYEQYF